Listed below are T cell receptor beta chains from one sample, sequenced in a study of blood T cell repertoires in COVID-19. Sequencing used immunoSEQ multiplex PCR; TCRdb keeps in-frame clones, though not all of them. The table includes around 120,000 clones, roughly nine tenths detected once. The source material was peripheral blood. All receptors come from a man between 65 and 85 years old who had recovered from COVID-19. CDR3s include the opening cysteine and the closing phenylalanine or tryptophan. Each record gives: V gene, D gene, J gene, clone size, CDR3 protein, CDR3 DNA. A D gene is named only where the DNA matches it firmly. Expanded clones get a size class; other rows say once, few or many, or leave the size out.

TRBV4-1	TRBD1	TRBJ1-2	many	CASSQDAGQGALFYGYTF	TGCGCCAGCAGCCAAGACGCGGGACAGGGAGCTCTTTTCTATGGCTACACCTTC
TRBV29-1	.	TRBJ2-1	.	CSVEQDSYNEQFF	TGCAGCGTTGAACAGGACTCCTACAATGAGCAGTTCTTC
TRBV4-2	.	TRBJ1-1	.	CASSLGTLNTEAFF	TGTGCCAGCAGCCTTGGGACATTGAACACTGAAGCTTTCTTT
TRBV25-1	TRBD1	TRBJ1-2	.	CASSELGGQDGYTF	TGTGCCAGCAGTGAATTAGGGGGCCAAGATGGCTACACCTTC
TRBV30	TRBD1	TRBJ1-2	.	CAWSAKSGTGYNYGYTF	TGTGCCTGGAGTGCCAAATCCGGGACAGGGTACAACTATGGCTACACCTTC
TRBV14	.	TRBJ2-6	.	CASSQRGLSGANVLTF	TGTGCCAGCAGCCAACGGGGTCTCTCTGGGGCCAACGTCCTGACTTTC
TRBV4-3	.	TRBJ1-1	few	CASSQDRVDVAFF	TGCGCCAGCAGCCAAGACAGGGTGGATGTAGCTTTCTTT
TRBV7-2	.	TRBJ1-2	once	CASSRDYGYTF	TGTGCCAGCAGCCGGGACTATGGCTACACCTTC
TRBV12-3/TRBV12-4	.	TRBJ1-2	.	CASSFRGYGYTF	TGTGCCAGCAGTTTCCGAGGCTATGGCTACACCTTC
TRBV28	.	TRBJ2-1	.	CASSSLINEQFF	TGTGCCAGCAGTTCTCTAATTAATGAGCAGTTCTTC
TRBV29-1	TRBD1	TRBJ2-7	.	CSVLQGAYEQYF	TGCAGCGTCTTACAGGGGGCCTACGAGCAGTACTTC
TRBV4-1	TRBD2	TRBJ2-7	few	CASSQGTSGRYEQYF	TGCGCCAGCAGCCAAGGGACTAGCGGGAGGTACGAGCAGTACTTC
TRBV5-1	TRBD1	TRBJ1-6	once	CASRPETGVVSPLHF	TGCGCCAGCAGGCCCGAGACAGGGGTTGTTTCACCCCTCCACTTT
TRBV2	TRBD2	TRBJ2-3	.	CASSDPGGLAEDTQYF	TGTGCCAGCAGTGATCCGGGTGGACTAGCCGAGGATACGCAGTATTTT
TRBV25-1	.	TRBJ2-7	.	CARGQGEYEQYF	TGTGCCAGAGGGCAGGGTGAGTACGAGCAGTACTTC
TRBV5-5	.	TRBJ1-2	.	CASSLFRGTNYGYTF	TGTGCCAGCAGCTTGTTCAGGGGTACTAACTATGGCTACACCTTC
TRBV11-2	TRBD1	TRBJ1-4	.	CASSSYTGTGNEKLFF	TGTGCCAGCAGTTCTTACACCGGGACAGGGAATGAAAAACTGTTTTTT